This passage covers 24 T cell receptor beta chains from one sample sequenced in a study of T-cell reconstitution after alpha-beta-depleted transplantation in children (dated by TCRdb to about 2016). Receptors were amplified or captured by PCR. For sequencing, an Illumina HiSeq 2500 was employed. Molecular barcoding was employed in the preparation of TCR libraries, with unique molecular identifiers being used to normalize TCRbeta repertoire quantification. TCRdb passed the public sequencing reads through fastp at Q25 and MiXCR, retaining productive beta sequences. Duplicate CDR3 protein sequences are folded into a single record with the most common DNA and genes. The sample table lists some 460,000 distinct CDR3 sequences, about 17% of them with a count of one. Of the sample, under 30% falls within the top ten clones. The treatment or condition label, read with the paper, signifies: allogeneic hematopoietic cell transplantation with graft depleted of TCRalphabeta T cells and CD19 B cells.

The sample was PBMCs, mostly from graft donor cells, taken 360 days after TCRalphabeta/CD19-depleted stem cell transplant. These receptor sequences come from a boy less than two years old who had a stem cell transplant for Wiskott-Aldrich syndrome, so the T cells may come from the graft donor.

This clonotype was detected only a few times. V and J are TRBV7-9 and TRBJ1-5; 9 bases line up with TRBD1. The CDR3 extends over 17 amino acids. V gave up 0 bases and J gave up 0 bases; unmatched junction bases: 3. CDR1 and CDR2 from the germline V gene are SEHNR and FQNEAQ (reference sequence). The CDR3 protein is CASSLAGTGYSNQPQHF. CDR3 bases: TGTGCCAGCAGCTTAGCCGGGACAGGGTATAGCAATCAGCCCCAGCATTTT.

This clonotype was found a few times. The genes are TRBV4-1 and TRBJ2-7; 12 nucleotides align to TRBD1. This CDR3 is built from 19 residues. Trimming took 2 bases from V and 2 from J; bases not matched to a gene: 13. Germline CDR1 and CDR2: MGHRA and YSYEKL. CDR3: CASSQSRDRGLSYPYEQYF. CDR3 DNA sequence: TGCGCCAGCAGCCAATCCCGGGACAGGGGGCTTTCTTACCCCTACGAGCAGTACTTC.

The chain couples TRBV4-3 to TRBJ2-5; weak D call: TRBD2 (6 bases). V dropped 0 bases and J dropped 5 bases, with 10 bases sitting between them. Germline values: CDR1 LGHNA, CDR2 YSLEER. CDR3 length equals 14 residues. The CDR3 protein is CASSQDRRGETQYF. The CDR3 region has the DNA TGCGCCAGCAGCCAAGATCGGAGGGGTGAGACCCAGTACTTC.

The rearrangement uses TRBV28 and TRBJ1-5; D is unresolved. V was cut by 6 bases and J by 7 bases, with 10 bases left in between. Germline CDR1 is MDHEN and CDR2 is SYDVKM. This CDR3 has 12 residues. The CDR3 region is CASSRIRQPQHF. CDR3 nucleotides: TGTGCCAGCAGCCGAATCCGGCAGCCCCAGCATTTT.

This clonotype has a handful of counts. V usage is TRBV11-2 and J usage is TRBJ2-3; weak D call: TRBD2 (6 bases). CDR3 length: 18 amino acids. Germline assignment: CDR1 SGHAT and CDR2 FQNNGV. Trimming removed 4 bases from V and 2 bases from J, with 22 bases in between. CDR3 DNA: TGTGCCAGCAGCTCGCTACCAGGTCCCCGGGAGTACACAGATACGCAGTATTTT. This gives the protein CASSSLPGPREYTDTQYF. Complete variable domain (other parts from reference TRBV11-2 and TRBJ2-3): EAGVAQSPRYKIIEKRQSVAFWCNPISGHATLYWYQQILGQGPKLLIQFQNNGVVDDSQLPKDRFSAERLKGVDSTLKIQPAKLEDSAVYLCASSSLPGPREYTDTQYFGPGTRLTVL.

In its sample, this clonotype was seen a few times. The rearrangement joins TRBV12-3 or TRBV12-4 to TRBJ2-5; a possible D gene is TRBD2 (7 bases). This CDR3 comprises 14 residues. V shed 6 bases and J shed 3 bases, with 14 bases lying between them. In nucleotides, the CDR3 is TGTGCCAGCAGAAGGTGGGGGGGCGAAGAGACCCAGTACTTC. Its protein is CASRRWGGEETQYF.

This clonotype was picked up a small number of times. The V call is TRBV7-8, the J call TRBJ2-3, with 8 positions matching TRBD2. Germline assignment: CDR1 SGHVS and CDR2 FQNEAQ. The CDR3 totals 19 residues. Losses at the gene ends were 0 bases for V and 0 bases for J; bases not matched to a gene: 11. The CDR3, as DNA: TGTGCCAGCAGCTTAGCGAATCGCGGGAGGCATGCTAGCACAGATACGCAGTATTTT. This codes for CASSLANRGRHASTDTQYF. Supplemented by reference TRBV7-8 and TRBJ2-3, the full variable domain reads GAGVSQSPRYKVAKRGQDVALRCDPISGHVSLFWYQQALGQGPEFLTYFQNEAQLDKSGLPSDRFFAERPEGSVSTLKIQRTQQEDSAVYLCASSLANRGRHASTDTQYFGPGTRLTVL.

This clonotype showed up just a few times. The gene calls are TRBV27 and TRBJ2-1; 12 nucleotides line up with TRBD2. Per germline, CDR1 MNHEY and CDR2 SMNVEV (reference sequence). This CDR3 has 17 residues. V gave up 5 bases and J gave up 0 bases; unmatched junction bases: 5. The CDR3 nucleotides are TGTGCCAGCAGTCCCCCTAGCGGGAGGGTCTCCTACAATGAGCAGTTCTTC. It yields the protein CASSPPSGRVSYNEQFF.

This clonotype showed up just a few times. The V call is TRBV10-3, the J call TRBJ2-7; 8 bases are a match to TRBD1. This CDR3 comprises 14 residues. Germline V gene lookup returns CDR1 ENHRY and CDR2 SYGVKD. V lost 4 bases and J lost 2; bases outside the gene matches: 4. CDR3 region: CAISGQGQTYEQYF. The CDR3 DNA sequence: TGTGCCATCAGTGGACAGGGGCAAACCTACGAGCAGTACTTC.

This clonotype was seen only a few times. The chain has TRBV27 and TRBJ1-2; D not resolved. The germline CDR1 and CDR2 sequences are MNHEY and SMNVEV (reference sequence). V lost 5 bases and J 4 bases, leaving 11 bases between the germline ends. The CDR3 length is 13 residues. The CDR3 sequence is CASSQDGIYGYTF. CDR3 nucleotides: TGTGCCAGCAGTCAGGACGGGATCTATGGCTACACCTTC.

This clonotype appeared a few times. J is TRBJ1-1 and V is TRBV20-1, with no clear D. Trimming took off 3 bases at V and 0 bases at J, with 8 bases between the two ends. Germline CDR1 and CDR2: DFQATT and SNEGSKA (reference sequence). The CDR3 is 13 residues long. CDR3 amino acids: CSASLILNTEAFF. CDR3 DNA sequence: TGCAGTGCTAGTTTAATCCTGAACACTGAAGCTTTCTTT.

The CDR3 loop reads CASSKGQGYGYTF. CDR3 DNA sequence: TGTGCCAGCAGTAAAGGACAGGGGTATGGCTACACCTTC. The chain combines TRBV12-3 or TRBV12-4 with TRBJ1-2, with 9 bases aligning to TRBD1. After removal of 5 bases from V and 5 bases from J, the junction contained 3 bases not matched to a gene. The CDR3 has 13 residues.

A few counts support this clonotype. The chain employs TRBV5-1 and TRBJ2-7; D call uncertain. Germline assignment: CDR1 SGHRS and CDR2 YFSETQ. The V gene lost 0 bases and the J gene lost 4 bases, with 8 bases spanning the gap. This CDR3 has 13 residues. The DNA for the CDR3 is TGCGCCAGCAGCTTGGCCCAAACTTACGAGCAGTACTTC. Encoded protein: CASSLAQTYEQYF.

This clonotype was detected only once. The chain uses TRBV5-1 and TRBJ2-1; D is perhaps TRBD1 (6 bases). The V gene's germline CDR1 is SGHRS and CDR2 YFSETQ. This CDR3 has 15 amino acids. V lost 4 bases, J lost 7 bases, and 18 bases lay in between. CDR3 in amino acids: CASSPQGQGKNEQFF. CDR3 nucleotide sequence: TGCGCCAGCAGCCCCCAGGGACAAGGAAAAAATGAGCAGTTCTTC.

Many counts were recorded for this clonotype. The chain uses TRBV5-1 and TRBJ2-7; maybe TRBD1 (6 bases). The CDR3 spans 15 residues. Trimming removed 0 bases from V and 3 bases from J, with 13 bases in between. Germline CDR1 is SGHRS and CDR2 is YFSETQ. This CDR3 reads CASSLGQVAFYEQYF. The CDR3 DNA follows: TGCGCCAGCAGCTTGGGACAGGTTGCCTTCTACGAGCAGTACTTC.

This clonotype was counted only a few times. The V call is TRBV3-1, the J call TRBJ2-7; a weak D match, TRBD1 (6 bases). CDR1 and CDR2 (germline): LGHDT, YNNKEL (reference sequence). The CDR3 covers 16 residues. With 4 bases removed from V and 3 bases from J, the gap between germline ends came to 19 bases. The chain's CDR3 is CASSRAGTGIFYEQYF. CDR3 nucleotide sequence: TGTGCCAGCAGCCGCGCTGGAACAGGGATCTTCTACGAGCAGTACTTC.

This clonotype appeared a few times. The chain joins TRBV11-2 to TRBJ2-7; 10 nucleotides line up with TRBD2. The CDR3 has 15 residues. Germline V gene data show CDR1 as SGHAT and CDR2 as FQNNGV. V shed 0 bases and J 4 bases; nucleotides not matched to a gene: 3. The DNA for the CDR3 is TGTGCCAGCAGCTTAGAGCCTAGCGGGGGATACGAGCAGTACTTC. This encodes CASSLEPSGGYEQYF. The variable domain in full, completed from reference TRBV11-2 and TRBJ2-7, reads EAGVAQSPRYKIIEKRQSVAFWCNPISGHATLYWYQQILGQGPKLLIQFQNNGVVDDSQLPKDRFSAERLKGVDSTLKIQPAKLEDSAVYLCASSLEPSGGYEQYFGPGTRLTVT.

This chain uses TRBV29-1 with TRBJ2-1; TRBD2 aligns across 9 bases. This CDR3 has 16 amino acids. The ends lost 3 bases at V and 4 bases at J; junction bases unmatched: 10. The germline CDR1 and CDR2 sequences are SQVTM and ANQGSEA. This chain's CDR3 is CSVEVFGGRAYNEQFF. The CDR3 bases are TGCAGCGTTGAGGTCTTCGGCGGGAGGGCTTACAATGAGCAGTTCTTC.

The V and J genes are TRBV5-1 and TRBJ2-2; 7 nucleotides line up with TRBD2. CDR1 and CDR2 (germline): SGHRS, YFSETQ. This CDR3 region has 15 residues. The J segment lost 0 bases and the V segment lost 3 bases, leaving 2 bases of the junction unmatched. The DNA for the CDR3 is TGCGCCAGCAGCTATAGCGGGCCGAACACCGGGGAGCTGTTTTTT. Translating it yields CASSYSGPNTGELFF.

This clonotype was picked up a small number of times. The chain is built from TRBV20-1 and TRBJ2-1, with TRBD2 matching 13 bases. Per germline, CDR1 DFQATT and CDR2 SNEGSKA (reference sequence). CDR3 length equals 13 residues. Unmatched junction bases numbered 7, after V lost 5 bases and J lost 12 bases. The CDR3 sequence: CSAVRTSGGTQFF. CDR3 DNA sequence: TGCAGTGCTGTGAGGACTAGCGGGGGAACGCAGTTCTTC.

In its sample, this clonotype was seen a few times. V usage is TRBV11-1 and J usage is TRBJ2-2; 7 bases align to TRBD2. The CDR3 spans 18 residues. From germline, CDR1 is SGHAT and CDR2 FQDESV (reference sequence). V dropped 5 bases and J dropped 2; count of bases not matched to a gene: 14. Here the CDR3 DNA reads TGTGCCAGCAGCCAGAGACTAGCTAAGGATAGTAACACCGGGGAGCTGTTTTTT. Amino acids: CASSQRLAKDSNTGELFF.

This clonotype has ten or more counts. A read error may produce the germline difference seen at one junction end. The V call is TRBV5-1, the J call TRBJ2-7, with D perhaps matching TRBD2 (5 bases). Germline CDR1 SGHRS, CDR2 YFSETQ. This CDR3 has 13 amino acids. The CDR3 protein is CASSSGSSYEQYF. CDR3 in DNA: TGTGCCAGCAGTTCGGGGTCTTCCTACGAGCAGTACTTC.

This clonotype has just a few counts. This chain links TRBV6-5 with TRBJ1-1; a possible D gene is TRBD1 (6 bases). The CDR3 is 15 residues long. Trimming pared 2 bases from V and 7 bases from J, leaving 17 bases between. CDR1 MNHEY and CDR2 SVGAGI come from the germline V gene. Written as DNA, the CDR3 is TGTGCCAGCAGTTACAGGGGGGAGGGGGTTGTTGAAGCTTTCTTT. Protein product: CASSYRGEGVVEAFF.

This clonotype was found a few times. V gene TRBV4-1 combines with J gene TRBJ2-2; no reliable D call. From germline, CDR1 is MGHRA and CDR2 YSYEKL. V was cut by 0 bases and J by 1 base, with 9 bases left in between. This CDR3 is built from 16 residues. In nucleotides, the CDR3 is TGCGCCAGCAGCCAAGATCACGGCAGGAACACCGGGGAGCTGTTTTTT. Its translation is CASSQDHGRNTGELFF.